A single sample gave rise to the 16 T cell receptor beta chains below, sequenced in a study of cytomegalovirus exposure and HLA in healthy donors. PCR involved 60 Vbeta and 13 Jbeta primers. Produced via immunoSEQ multiplex PCR; TCRdb's table is partial and in-frame only. The sample has around 200,000 clones; 70% to 80% are singletons. The sample was PBMCs. Receptors originate from a woman in her sixties in good health and CMV-seropositive.

The V and J genes are TRBV6-5 and TRBJ2-3; D perhaps matches TRBD1 (7 bases). Germline CDR1 and CDR2: MNHEY and SVGAGI. Trimming shortened V by 2 bases and J by 1 base, and 10 bases separated the two germline ends. This CDR3 has 15 residues. CDR3: CASSYGGGGTDTQYF. CDR3 in DNA: TGTGCCAGCAGTTACGGAGGGGGCGGCACAGATACGCAGTATTTT.

The rearrangement links TRBV4-2 to TRBJ2-3; D possibly corresponds to TRBD1 (7 bases). Trimming cost V 6 bases and J 2 bases, with 15 bases left between them. The germline gives CDR1 LGHNA, CDR2 YNFKEQ. The CDR3 has 15 residues. DNA of the CDR3: TGTGCCAGCAGGCAGGGGGAGGACTCCACAGATACGCAGTATTTT. Protein product: CASRQGEDSTDTQYF.

This chain joins TRBV7-9 and TRBJ1-5; no clear D gene. The CDR3 contains 15 residues. The germline V gene has CDR1 SEHNR and CDR2 FQNEAQ (reference sequence). The V gene lost 1 base and the J gene lost 4 bases, with 11 bases spanning the gap. The CDR3 loop reads CASSLDSGGNQPQHF. The CDR3 DNA follows: TGTGCCAGCAGCTTAGACTCGGGAGGGAATCAGCCCCAGCATTTT.

V and J are TRBV7-9 and TRBJ2-3; weak D call: TRBD1 (5 bases). CDR3 length: 19 amino acids. Looked up from germline, CDR1 is SEHNR and CDR2 is FQNEAQ (reference sequence). V gave up 5 bases and J gave up 4 bases, with 28 bases separating them. The CDR3 loop reads CASSPTGRAGYGFADTQYF. Here the CDR3 DNA reads TGTGCCAGCAGCCCCACGGGCAGGGCAGGGTACGGCTTCGCAGATACGCAGTATTTT.

This rearrangement joins TRBV10-3 to TRBJ2-5, with D tentatively TRBD2 (5 bases). Per germline, CDR1 ENHRY and CDR2 SYGVKD. The length of the CDR3 is 15 residues. V dropped 8 bases and J dropped 5 bases, with 21 bases sitting between them. The CDR3 DNA follows: TGTGCCATCTCGCGGGCTACAAAAAATCAGGAGACCCAGTACTTC. Protein product: CAISRATKNQETQYF.

This clone showed up just a few times. The chain recombines TRBV12-1 with TRBJ2-3; the DNA was not compared with TRBD1, the D call given in the table. TRBV12-1 is listed as a pseudogene. This CDR3 contains 15 residues. The CDR3 sequence: CASRNLTGGPDTQYF. DNA of the CDR3: TGTGCCAGCAGGAACCTTACAGGGGGCCCAGATACGCAGTATTTT.

The chain couples TRBV6-1 to TRBJ1-4; the D gene is possibly TRBD1 (6 bases). Germline V CDR1 and CDR2: MNHNS, SASEGT. V gave up 6 bases and J gave up 10 bases, with 18 bases separating them. This CDR3 is built from 14 residues. The CDR3 DNA reads as TGTGCCAGCAGCCAACAGGGCCAGAGGGGAAAACTGTTTTTT. As protein: CASSQQGQRGKLFF.

The V call is TRBV6-5, the J call TRBJ2-7; 7 nucleotides match TRBD1. Losses at the gene ends were 6 bases for V and 0 bases for J; bases not matched to a gene: 8. Germline-derived CDR1 and CDR2 are MNHEY and SVGAGI. This CDR3 is 15 amino acids long. Here the CDR3 reads CASSRTGESSYEQYF. The DNA for the CDR3 is TGTGCCAGCAGCCGGACAGGCGAATCCTCCTACGAGCAGTACTTC.

This clone was seen only once. V is TRBV11-1 and J is TRBJ2-1; 9 bases agree with TRBD1. V trimming: 5 bases; J trimming: 2 bases; junction bases outside the gene matches: 4. Looked up from germline, CDR1 is SGHAT and CDR2 is FQDESV (reference sequence). CDR3 size: 15 residues. The CDR3 coding sequence is TGTGCCAGCAGCCCCGGACAGGGGACCTACAATGAGCAGTTCTTC. Translation gives CASSPGQGTYNEQFF.

The genes are TRBV6-6 and TRBJ2-7; TRBD2 is a possible D gene (5 bases). The CDR3 covers 16 residues. Germline-derived CDR1 and CDR2 are MNHNY and SVGAGI (reference sequence). The V and J ends lost 5 bases and 2 bases respectively, with 19 bases between them. CDR3 protein: CASSPPLAGRTYEQYF. CDR3 in DNA: TGTGCCAGCAGTCCCCCTCTTGCGGGTAGGACCTACGAGCAGTACTTC.

Regarding this clone: One end of the junction fails to match germline, which may point to a read error. The chain has TRBV7-9 and TRBJ1-2; no definite D call. CDR1 and CDR2 (germline): SEHNR, FQNEAQ (reference sequence). CDR3 size: 15 residues. The CDR3 nucleotides are TGTGCCGGCAGCTTATCACAGCTTACATTTTATGGCTACACCTTC. Translated: CAGSLSQLTFYGYTF.

This rearrangement joins TRBV18 to TRBJ2-2; TRBD1 matches at 7 bases. The CDR3 is 16 amino acids. The V gene end was trimmed by 1 base and the J gene end by 3 bases; junction bases not matched to a gene: 5. Germline V gives CDR1 KGHSH, CDR2 LQKENI. The CDR3 is CASSPQTGPDTGELFF. The CDR3 DNA sequence: TGTGCCAGCTCACCACAGACAGGGCCCGACACCGGGGAGCTGTTTTTT.

The gene calls are TRBV29-1 and TRBJ2-7; a possible D gene is TRBD1 (5 bases). This CDR3 has 15 amino acids. CDR1 SQVTM and CDR2 ANQGSEA come from the germline V gene. The ends were cut back, 6 bases at V and 2 bases at J, with 20 bases in the middle. CDR3 residues: CSVRALGQKAYEQYF. The CDR3 DNA is TGCAGCGTCAGGGCCTTGGGTCAGAAGGCCTACGAGCAGTACTTC.

In this sample, this clone turned up a few times. The same CDR3 is also encoded by other DNA sequences in this sample. J is TRBJ1-5 and V is TRBV19; 12 bases match TRBD1. Germline assignment: CDR1 LNHDA and CDR2 SQIVND (reference sequence). V lost 5 bases, J lost 6 bases, and 5 bases stayed unmatched. This CDR3 is built from 15 residues. The CDR3 protein is CASSSGTGGGQPQHF. CDR3 DNA sequence: TGTGCCAGTAGTTCCGGGACAGGGGGCGGTCAGCCCCAGCATTTT.

Only a few counts were recorded for this clone. The gene calls are TRBV28 and TRBJ2-7; D possibly corresponds to TRBD1 (5 bases). Germline lookup yields CDR1 MDHEN and CDR2 SYDVKM. Trimming left V 3 bases short and J 5 bases short, with 14 bases between. This CDR3 spans 14 amino acids. CDR3 nucleotides: TGTGCCAGCAGTTTCTACCGGACATCCAACGAGCAGTACTTC. Protein sequence: CASSFYRTSNEQYF.

The chain recombines TRBV19 with TRBJ1-3, with a weak D call TRBD1 (6 bases). Germline V gene lookup returns CDR1 LNHDA and CDR2 SQIVND (reference sequence). The CDR3 has 15 amino acids. Trimming cost V 11 bases and J 7 bases, with 24 bases left between them. The CDR3 here is CASRPFSGGLNTIYF. The DNA of the CDR3 is TGTGCCTCCCGCCCCTTCTCGGGGGGGCTGAACACCATATATTTT.